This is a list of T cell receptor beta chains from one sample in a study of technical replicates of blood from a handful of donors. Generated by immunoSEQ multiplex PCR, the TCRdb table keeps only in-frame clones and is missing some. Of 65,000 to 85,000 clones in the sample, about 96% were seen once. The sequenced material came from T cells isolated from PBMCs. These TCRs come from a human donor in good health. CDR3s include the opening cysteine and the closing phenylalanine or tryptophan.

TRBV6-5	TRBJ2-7	CATLQGPEQYF
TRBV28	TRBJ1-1	CASSVDVPGTGGADTEAFF
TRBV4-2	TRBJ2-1	CASSRGTSRNNEQFF
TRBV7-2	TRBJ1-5	CASSLERDQPQHF
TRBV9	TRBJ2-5	CASSSGLAETVAQYF
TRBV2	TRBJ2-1	CASSDLTGLAGGNEQFF
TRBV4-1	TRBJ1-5	CASSQARTGDGQPQHF
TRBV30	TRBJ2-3	CAWSVGLLTSGFSTDTQYF
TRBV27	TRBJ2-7	CASSLSTGTGHYEQYF
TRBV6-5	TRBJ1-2	CASRSTGDYGYTF
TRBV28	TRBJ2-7	CASSPPGQGLYEQYF
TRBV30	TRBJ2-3	CAWTWTGSTDTQYF
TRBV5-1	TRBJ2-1	CASSPSATSESSYNEQFF
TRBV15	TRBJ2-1	CATSRGLVAGGGNEQFF
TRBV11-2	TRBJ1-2	CASSPGTVYGYTF
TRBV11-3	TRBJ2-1	CASSQTIARGAHNEQFF
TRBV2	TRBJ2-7	CASSGYEQYF
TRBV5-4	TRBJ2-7	CASSSRTTTSYEQYF
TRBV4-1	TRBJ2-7	CASSRLLQTGVNYEQYF
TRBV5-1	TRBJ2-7	CASSSTGQGRPYEQYF
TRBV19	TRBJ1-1	CASSIPGGNTEAFF
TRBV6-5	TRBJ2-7	CASSYSSGIGEQYF
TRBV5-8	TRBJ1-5	CASSPSTTAGQPQHF
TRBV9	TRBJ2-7	CASSATGHPANEQYF
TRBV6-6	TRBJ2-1	CASSYSTGYNEQFF
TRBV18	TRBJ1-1	CASSPRGGFTEAFF
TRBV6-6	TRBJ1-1	CASLRDRGSRDTEAFF
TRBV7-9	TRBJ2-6	CASSLAGQGVRGANVLTF
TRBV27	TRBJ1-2	CASAPGQGANYGYTF
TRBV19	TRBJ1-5	CASSIPGGGDSNQPQHF
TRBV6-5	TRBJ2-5	CASRPASRGQETQYF
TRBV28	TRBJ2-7	CASTYSTGHTYEQYF
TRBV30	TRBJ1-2	CAWSKGRYGYTF
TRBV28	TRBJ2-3	CASSSPEAGDTDTQYF
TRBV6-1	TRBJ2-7	CASSEFGTGDGYEQYF
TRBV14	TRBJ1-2	CASSQGLGGTYGYTF
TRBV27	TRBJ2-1	CASSLSGRGDEQFF
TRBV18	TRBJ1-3	CASSPGTGVANTIYF
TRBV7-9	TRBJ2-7	CASSFHREQSSYEQYF
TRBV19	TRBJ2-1	CASSIDRGGYNEQFF
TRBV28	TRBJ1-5	CASKFDGQGGNQPQHF
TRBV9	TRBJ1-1	CASSGGRGNTEAFF
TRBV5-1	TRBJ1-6	CASSPGQGSSPLHF
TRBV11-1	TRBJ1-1	CASSSRGQGNTEAFF
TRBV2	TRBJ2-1	CASSDELAGGYNEQFF
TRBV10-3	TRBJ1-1	CAISELRELMNTEAFF
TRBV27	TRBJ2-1	CASSAWAAPYNEQFF
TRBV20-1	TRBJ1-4	CSAAQGEKLFF
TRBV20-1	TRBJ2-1	CSASIGNEQFF
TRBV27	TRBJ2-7	CASRYLAGGGYEQYF
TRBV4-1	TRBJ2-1	CASSQSNSLAGYNEQFF
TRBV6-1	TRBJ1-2	CAGEGQGSWYTF
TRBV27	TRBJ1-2	CASSLRREGFLGYTF
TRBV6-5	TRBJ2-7	CASAPVAGFYEQYF
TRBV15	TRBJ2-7	CATSYGTSGYEQYF
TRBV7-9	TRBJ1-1	CASSQPTGAMTEAFF